This T cell receptor (beta chain) was identified during a study of early T cells in non-severe SARS-CoV-2 infection (dated by TCRdb to the early 2020s). Regarding the complete study: Because TCR sequencing was done on bulk RNA from unsorted whole blood, the alpha and beta chains could not be paired.

The investigation overall reported the following: VDJdb matching was skewed toward anti-spike CD8 responses, so virus-specific expansions were likely underestimated and private and CD4 specificities were missed.

Libraries were constructed by 5' RACE. These reads were obtained on a NextSeq 500. To correct for sequencing error and PCR bias, the TCR library protocol tagged individual cDNA molecules with unique molecular identifiers. Sequencing covered both TCR alpha and beta chains, and within each sample the abundances of alpha and beta sequences were tightly co-correlated. Per the original workflow: Decombinator V4 was used to annotate TCR sequences for V gene, J gene and CDR3. Expanded TCRs were defined as changing significantly between any two time points under a Poisson model with p below 0.0001. TCR abundances were normalised to the total number of TCRs sequenced in each sample and reported as counts per million. A search of VDJdb, accessed on 1 November 2021, was run for TCRs annotated to CMV, EBV and SARS-CoV-2, with TCRs annotated for multiple antigens excluded. TCRdb trimmed the raw reads at Q25, called clones with MiXCR and kept productive beta chains. Records with the same CDR3 protein are collapsed into one entry carrying the most frequent genes and DNA. Here the V and J calls rest on TCRdb's processing, not on the authors' analysis. The sample records tens of thousands of distinct CDR3 sequences, 9.9% of which are singletons. The ten largest clones represent roughly 12% of the sample.

This clonotype was counted many times. Its cognate antigen has yet to be identified. No base quality values were provided; no much bigger clone lies one nucleotide off. Set within a cohort of healthcare workers in London, UK, this nested case-control study involved weekly PCR testing of nasopharyngeal swabs along with blood sampling. Between 23 and 31 March 2020, the week of the UK lockdown, healthcare workers were enrolled and then followed up weekly for as long as 16 weeks. This clonotype originated in an adult who was a healthcare worker with PCR-confirmed SARS-CoV-2 infection or an uninfected control (not recorded which). Sequencing input: whole blood.

The CDR3 region has the sequence CASSYSVYNSPLHF. The DNA reads TGTGCCAGCAGTTACTCAGTTTATAATTCACCCCTCCACTTT. In this chain, TRBV6-5 is recombined with TRBJ1-6; no D segment can be confidently identified. V loses 0 bases of germline sequence and J loses 4 bases, and the interval between the two ends is 4 bases. The CDR3 runs 14 residues from the cysteine to the phenylalanine. The read is trimmed to its CDR3 DNA, 42 bases read in frame from base 1. CDR1 MNHEY and CDR2 SVGAGI are derived from the germline V gene.